The rows below give T cell receptor beta chains drawn from one sample of a study of blood T cell repertoires in COVID-19. Profiled with immunoSEQ multiplex PCR; TCRdb holds only in-frame clones, not every one. This sample has approximately 170,000 clones, with 80% to 90% found just once. The specimen was peripheral blood. The receptors were sampled from a woman in her 70s with COVID-19, enrolled during active disease. The conserved cysteine and the conserved F or W are not part of the CDR3 here.

j_call v_call cdr3_aa
TRBJ1-1 TRBV28 ASSFLGQSNTEAF
TRBJ2-1 TRBV5-1 ASTEGGGYNEQF
TRBJ2-7 TRBV12-3/TRBV12-4 ASSLGRDRVSS
TRBJ1-2 TRBV19 ASNGRRVDYGYT
TRBJ1-2 TRBV9 ASSARAGASGGYT
TRBJ2-2 TRBV29-1 SVATVDSGRIANTGELF
TRBJ1-2 TRBV12-5 ASGLVPGDYGYT
TRBJ1-2 TRBV3-1/TRBV3-2 ASSQGGDRGGYT
TRBJ1-1 TRBV19 ASSISRGTEAF
TRBJ2-3 TRBV9 ASSVVPSDTDTQY
TRBJ2-3 TRBV10-1 ASSEDRGRSTQY
TRBJ2-1 TRBV2 ASIVGGGANEQF
TRBJ2-5 TRBV27 AGRGGTQY
TRBJ1-1 TRBV28 ASSLSRGVEAF
TRBJ1-2 TRBV6-6 ASSYPDRGPGYT